Presented here are 20 T cell receptor beta chains from one specimen sequenced in a study of post-analysis software for immune sequencing data (dated by TCRdb to the mid-2010s). General conclusions and limits of the study: About five TRBV segments, including TRBV5-6, TRBV5-1 and TRBV20-1, were significantly more frequent in patients than controls.

The method behind the library was PCR. Sequencing was carried out with an Illumina HiSeq 2500. Unique molecular identifiers were incorporated into TCR beta cDNA libraries to reduce PCR and sequencing biases. TCRdb passed the public sequencing reads through fastp at Q25 and MiXCR, retaining productive beta sequences. Each entry merges the rows of one CDR3 protein and shows their most common DNA and genes. The sample has approximately 660,000 distinct CDR3 sequences on record, 55% to 70% of them singletons. The ten most abundant clones make up approximately 10% of the sample. No antigens are known for them. Sequencing was done on a sample of blood. The receptor set was obtained from a girl aged 2-10 years with multiple sclerosis.

The chain is built from TRBV20-1 and TRBJ1-1; D uncertain. V was trimmed by 0 bases and J by 1 base, leaving 9 bases between them. Germline values: CDR1 DFQATT, CDR2 SNEGSKA (reference sequence). The CDR3 is 14 residues long. The CDR3 reads CSAREGVENTEAFF. The DNA for the CDR3 is TGCAGTGCTAGAGAAGGAGTGGAGAACACTGAAGCTTTCTTT.

The rearrangement links TRBV5-1 to TRBJ2-3; 10 bases map to TRBD2. CDR1 and CDR2 (germline): SGHRS, YFSETQ. The length of the CDR3 is 15 residues. Trimming took 4 bases from V and 1 from J; bases not matched to a gene: 3. CDR3 sequence reads: CASSIGLAGTDTQYF. The CDR3 DNA is TGCGCCAGCAGCATCGGACTAGCGGGCACAGATACGCAGTATTTT.

The table lists this clonotype with a few counts. V usage is TRBV12-3 or TRBV12-4 and J usage is TRBJ1-2; D call uncertain. Trimming took off 3 bases at V and 8 bases at J, with 13 bases between the two ends. The CDR3 contains 13 residues. As DNA, the CDR3 is TGTGCCAGCAGTTTTCGGGGAGTTGACGGCTACACCTTC. Amino acid sequence: CASSFRGVDGYTF.

The V gene is TRBV10-3, the J gene TRBJ2-3; 8 bases agree with TRBD1. Germline loops: CDR1 ENHRY, CDR2 SYGVKD. V lost 5 bases and J lost 3; bases outside the gene matches: 7. This CDR3 has 15 amino acids. In nucleotides, the CDR3 is TGTGCCATCAGTTCGGACAGGGCGGGGACAGATACGCAGTATTTT. This sequence encodes CAISSDRAGTDTQYF.

The table lists this clonotype with a few counts. CDR3 region: CASSPTSAGANVLTF. CDR3 nucleotide sequence: TGTGCCAGCAGCCCGACGAGCGCTGGGGCCAACGTCCTGACTTTC. This chain joins TRBV7-9 and TRBJ2-6; no firm D call. CDR3 size: 15 residues. Trimming left V 5 bases short and J 2 bases short, with 10 bases between. Germline lookup yields CDR1 SEHNR and CDR2 FQNEAQ (reference sequence).

The chain is built from TRBV6-2 or TRBV6-3 and TRBJ2-5, with 8 bases matching TRBD1. V shed 6 bases, J shed 4 bases, and the junction held 16 bases outside the gene matches. Germline lookup yields CDR1 MNHEY and CDR2 SVGEGT. This CDR3 is built from 17 residues. CDR3 in DNA: TGTGCCAGCAGAACCGGGGACGGACAGGGAAGGTCAGAGACCCAGTACTTC. The encoded protein is CASRTGDGQGRSETQYF.

The V gene is TRBV11-2, the J gene TRBJ1-1; D possibly corresponds to TRBD1 (5 bases). Germline CDR1 is SGHAT and CDR2 is FQNNGV. Trimming took off 2 bases at V and 4 bases at J, with 14 bases between the two ends. The CDR3 runs 15 residues. In DNA form, the CDR3 reads TGTGCCAGCAGCTTAAAGGGAGGGGTGGGCACTGAAGCTTTCTTT. This gives the protein CASSLKGGVGTEAFF.

V gene TRBV12-3 or TRBV12-4 combines with J gene TRBJ2-5; 8 bases are a match to TRBD2. V was clipped by 2 bases and J by 4 bases; unmatched bases: 6. This CDR3 contains 15 residues. The chain's CDR3 is CASSLSGGLPETQYF. The DNA for the CDR3 is TGTGCCAGCAGTTTATCGGGAGGGCTCCCAGAGACCCAGTACTTC.

The chain employs TRBV7-3 and TRBJ2-7; D possibly corresponds to TRBD2 (6 bases). Germline assignment: CDR1 SGHTA and CDR2 FQGTGA. The V end lost 1 base, the J end lost 2 bases, and 12 bases lay between the germline ends. The CDR3 length is 15 residues. The CDR3 loop is CASSLRSGAPYEQYF. CDR3 nucleotides: TGTGCCAGCAGCTTAAGATCGGGAGCCCCCTACGAGCAGTACTTC.

This clonotype was observed a few times. V and J are TRBV11-2 and TRBJ2-5; D is undetermined. Germline lookup yields CDR1 SGHAT and CDR2 FQNNGV. This CDR3 spans 14 amino acids. The V end was cut by 0 bases, the J end by 2 bases, with 7 bases between. CDR3 region: CASSLERRQETQYF. In DNA form, the CDR3 reads TGTGCCAGCAGCTTAGAAAGAAGACAAGAGACCCAGTACTTC.

This clonotype was counted a few times. The rearrangement uses TRBV5-1 and TRBJ1-5; 7 nucleotides align to TRBD1. This CDR3 region has 15 residues. CDR1 and CDR2 (germline): SGHRS, YFSETQ. V gave up 4 bases and J gave up 6 bases; unmatched junction bases: 10. CDR3 residues: CASSQTGQVGQPQHF. DNA for the CDR3: TGCGCCAGCAGCCAGACAGGGCAAGTGGGTCAGCCCCAGCATTTT.

The chain links TRBV6-2 or TRBV6-3 to TRBJ2-7, with TRBD2 matching 9 bases. V lost 1 base, J lost 2 bases, and 9 bases stayed unmatched. This CDR3 is 17 amino acids long. The V gene's germline CDR1 is MNHEY and CDR2 SVGEGT. CDR3 protein: CASSYFFSGSTPYEQYF. The CDR3 DNA is TGTGCCAGCAGTTACTTTTTTAGCGGGAGTACGCCCTACGAGCAGTACTTC.

This clonotype appeared a few times. The V call is TRBV4-1, the J call TRBJ2-7, with 7 bases fitting TRBD1. Germline V CDR1 and CDR2: MGHRA, YSYEKL. The CDR3 length is 16 residues. With 0 bases clipped from V and 2 bases from J, the junction kept 7 bases outside the gene matches. The CDR3 is CASSQDRTQGAYEQYF. The CDR3 nucleotides are TGCGCCAGCAGCCAAGATCGCACCCAGGGGGCCTACGAGCAGTACTTC.

The V gene is TRBV5-6, the J gene TRBJ1-5, with D tentatively TRBD1 (6 bases). The CDR3 has 16 residues. V was pared by 4 bases and J by 0 bases, with 14 bases between. Germline-derived CDR1 and CDR2 are SGHDT and YYEEEE. The CDR3 nucleotides are TGTGCCAGCAGCCATACCCGGACAGTTAGCAATCAGCCCCAGCATTTT. Translation: CASSHTRTVSNQPQHF.

The CDR3 region is CSAGQGASYNEQFF. CDR3 DNA sequence: TGCAGCGCCGGACAGGGGGCGTCTTACAATGAGCAGTTCTTC. V and J are TRBV29-1 and TRBJ2-1, with 11 bases matching TRBD1. The ends lost 7 bases at V and 4 bases at J; junction bases unmatched: 6. There are 14 residues in the CDR3. Germline CDR1 reads SQVTM; CDR2 reads ANQGSEA.

The genes are TRBV5-5 and TRBJ1-4; possible D gene TRBD1, 5 bases. CDR1 SGHKS and CDR2 YYEKEE come from the germline V gene (reference sequence). The CDR3 is 14 amino acids. V lost 1 base to trimming and J lost 8 bases, with 12 bases between them. The DNA for the CDR3 is TGTGCCAGCAGCTTGAGGGGTTCACCCGAAAAACTGTTTTTT. It yields the protein CASSLRGSPEKLFF.

This clonotype was observed a handful of times. The gene calls are TRBV29-1 and TRBJ2-7; the D gene could be TRBD1 or TRBD2 (6 bases each). Germline V lookup: CDR1 SQVTM, CDR2 ANQGSEA. Trimming took 7 bases from V and 0 from J, leaving 22 bases between them. This CDR3 spans 16 amino acids. The CDR3 here is CSAHTPLEGGSYEQYF. Here the CDR3 DNA reads TGCAGCGCCCACACTCCTCTCGAGGGGGGCTCCTACGAGCAGTACTTC.

The chain recombines TRBV12-3 or TRBV12-4 with TRBJ2-4; D is possibly TRBD2 (7 bases). The DNA end is a closer match to TRBJ2-5, so the J assignment may be wrong. The CDR3 has 15 amino acids. The CDR3 DNA reads TGTGCCAGCAGTTGGGAATGGGGGGGCGGGGAGACCCAGTACTTC. This encodes CASSWEWGGGETQYF.

This chain uses TRBV15 with TRBJ1-2; D possibly corresponds to TRBD1 (5 bases). V shed 4 bases and J shed 1 base, with 7 bases lying between them. The germline CDR1 and CDR2 sequences are LNHNV and YYDKDF (reference sequence). The CDR3 contains 13 residues. CDR3 bases: TGTGCCACCAGCACGACAGTTAACTATGGCTACACCTTC. Translating gives CATSTTVNYGYTF.

The rearrangement links TRBV12-3 or TRBV12-4 to TRBJ2-5; possible D gene TRBD1, 5 bases. CDR3 size: 17 residues. V lost 6 bases to trimming and J lost 4 bases, with 24 bases between them. The CDR3 DNA reads TGTGCCAGCAGCCCCCCGGGCGTCCCAGGGCCCCCAGAGACCCAGTACTTC. Amino acids: CASSPPGVPGPPETQYF.